The 12 T cell receptor beta chains listed next were all sequenced from one sample in a study of T-cell reconstitution after alpha-beta-depleted transplantation in children. Unique molecular identifiers tagged the TCRbeta library. TCRdb reprocessed the PCR reads with MiXCR, giving one entry per CDR3 protein. The repertoire holds around 500,000 distinct CDR3 sequences, about an eighth seen once, with around 6.1% in the top ten. The sample in question was PBMCs from the stem cell graft donor, obtained from the stem cell graft. Receptor source: a human donor who donated a stem cell graft to a child with combined immunodeficiency.

The sample holds many counts of this clonotype. The chain recombines TRBV7-2 with TRBJ2-3; weak D call: TRBD1 (5 bases). V was cut by 5 bases and J by 1 base, with 13 bases left in between. Germline V gene sequence: CDR1 SGHTA, CDR2 FQGNSA. This CDR3 is 15 amino acids long. For the CDR3, the DNA is TGTGCCAGCAGCGTAAGACAAGGGGGCACAGATACGCAGTATTTT. This codes for CASSVRQGGTDTQYF.

This rearrangement joins TRBV29-1 to TRBJ2-5; the D gene is possibly TRBD2 (5 bases). Germline CDR1 and CDR2: SQVTM and ANQGSEA. V was trimmed by 4 bases and J by 5 bases, leaving 14 bases between them. The CDR3 has 13 amino acids. CDR3 protein: CSVGSRGWETQYF. As DNA, the CDR3 is TGCAGCGTTGGGAGTCGGGGTTGGGAGACCCAGTACTTC.

There are many counts of this clonotype. V and J are TRBV7-6 and TRBJ1-3; D is ambiguous. The V end was cut by 5 bases, the J end by 0 bases, with 8 bases between. The CDR3 is made up of 14 amino acids. CDR1 is SGHVS, CDR2 FNYEAQ, per germline. CDR3 loop: CASSPGLSGNTIYF. Written as DNA, the CDR3 is TGTGCCAGCAGCCCAGGACTCTCTGGAAACACCATATATTTT.

In its sample, this clonotype was seen many times. V usage is TRBV10-3 and J usage is TRBJ2-7, with 13 bases matching TRBD2. V was clipped by 6 bases and J by 0 bases; unmatched bases: 11. The length of the CDR3 is 18 residues. Germline CDR1 and CDR2: ENHRY and SYGVKD. CDR3 residues: CAISPRGLAGFASYEQYF. The CDR3 DNA reads TGTGCCATCAGCCCAAGGGGACTAGCGGGGTTCGCCTCCTACGAGCAGTACTTC.

This clonotype has at least ten counts. This chain links TRBV5-1 with TRBJ2-1; TRBD2 agrees at 16 bases. V shed 3 bases, J shed 7 bases, and the junction held 4 bases outside the gene matches. The germline V gene encodes CDR1 SGHRS and CDR2 YFSETQ. The CDR3 loop spans 16 amino acids. The CDR3 coding sequence is TGCGCCAGCAGCTCGGGACTAGCGGGAGGGAGGAATGAGCAGTTCTTC. Translation: CASSSGLAGGRNEQFF.

This clonotype occurred a few times. The J gene is TRBJ2-3, the V gene TRBV7-7; D is unresolved. Per germline, CDR1 SSHAT and CDR2 FNYEAQ (reference sequence). CDR3 length: 14 residues. Trimming left V 2 bases short and J 5 bases short, with 11 bases between. CDR3 in amino acids: CASSLSLVGDTQYF. The CDR3 DNA reads as TGTGCCAGCAGCTTAAGTCTAGTCGGAGATACGCAGTATTTT.

This sequence joins TRBV12-2 and TRBJ2-1; the D call in the table, TRBD1, was not verified against the DNA. TRBV12-2 has pseudogene status. This CDR3 has 18 amino acids. This CDR3 is CASRLGVPEGRSYNEQFF. As DNA, the CDR3 is TGTGCAAGTCGCTTAGGGGTCCCCGAGGGTCGCTCCTACAATGAGCAGTTCTTC.

The chain is built from TRBV2 and TRBJ2-2; weak D call: TRBD2 (5 bases). V lost 3 bases and J 5 bases, leaving 7 bases between the germline ends. The CDR3 has 13 amino acids. The germline V gene has CDR1 SNHLY and CDR2 FYNNEI. Here the CDR3 reads CASSERETGELFF. CDR3 DNA: TGTGCCAGCAGTGAGAGGGAAACCGGGGAGCTGTTTTTT.

This clonotype has just a few counts. The chain is built from TRBV27 and TRBJ2-7, with 8 bases fitting TRBD1. CDR1 MNHEY and CDR2 SMNVEV come from the germline V gene (reference sequence). V lost 5 bases to trimming and J lost 2 bases; unmatched junction nucleotides: 11. The CDR3 loop spans 16 amino acids. The DNA for the CDR3 is TGTGCCAGCAGTGGCTCAGGACAGGGCCCCACCTACGAGCAGTACTTC. Translated, it gives CASSGSGQGPTYEQYF.

This chain links TRBV20-1 with TRBJ2-2; TRBD1 matches 10 bases. Germline assignment: CDR1 DFQATT and CDR2 SNEGSKA (reference sequence). The V segment lost 3 bases and the J segment 8 bases; nucleotides outside the gene matches: 9. The CDR3 is 15 residues long. In nucleotides, the CDR3 is TGCAGTGCTAGTCTCGGGACAGGGGTCTGGGGGGAGCTGTTTTTT. Its protein product is CSASLGTGVWGELFF.

This clonotype occurred a few times. The genes are TRBV10-3 and TRBJ2-5; D gene uncertain. This CDR3 has 13 amino acids. The V and J ends lost 3 bases and 7 bases respectively, with 12 bases between them. Germline-derived CDR1 and CDR2 are ENHRY and SYGVKD. The CDR3 is CAISDPRELTQYF. CDR3 DNA sequence: TGTGCCATCAGTGACCCCCGAGAGTTGACCCAGTACTTC.

This clonotype was counted between two and nine times. The V gene is TRBV12-3 or TRBV12-4, the J gene TRBJ2-5; no clear D. The CDR3 sequence is 14 residues long. V lost 6 bases and J lost 2, with 13 bases in between. The CDR3 DNA follows: TGTGCCAGCAGCTTCGGGCAGAAACAAGAGACCCAGTACTTC. Protein sequence: CASSFGQKQETQYF.